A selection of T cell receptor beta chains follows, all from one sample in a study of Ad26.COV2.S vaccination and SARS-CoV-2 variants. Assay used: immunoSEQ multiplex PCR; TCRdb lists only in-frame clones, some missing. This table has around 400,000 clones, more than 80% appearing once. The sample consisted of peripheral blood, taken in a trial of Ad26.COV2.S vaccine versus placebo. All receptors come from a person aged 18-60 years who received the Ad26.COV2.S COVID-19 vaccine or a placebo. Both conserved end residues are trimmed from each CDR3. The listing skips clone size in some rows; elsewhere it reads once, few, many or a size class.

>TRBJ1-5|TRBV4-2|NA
ASSQEGGGNQPQH
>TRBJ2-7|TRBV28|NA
ASSPGTAFLHEQY
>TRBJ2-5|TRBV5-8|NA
ASSFGPRETQY
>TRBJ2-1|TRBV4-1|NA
ASSQANHGSWDEQF
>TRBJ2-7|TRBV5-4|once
ASSFQGQGAGEQY
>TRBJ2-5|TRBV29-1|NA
SVDGPPGETQY
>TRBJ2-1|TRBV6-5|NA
ASRKGQGARDEQF
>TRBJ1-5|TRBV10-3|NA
AISPQGHDSNQPQH
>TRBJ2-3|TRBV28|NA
ASRLTGTTDTQY
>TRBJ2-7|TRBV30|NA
ASGTSGNYEQY
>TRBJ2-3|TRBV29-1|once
SVERLGTDTQY
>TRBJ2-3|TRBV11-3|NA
ASSPGPDHTDTQY
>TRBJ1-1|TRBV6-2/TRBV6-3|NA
ASSYSRGLNTEAF
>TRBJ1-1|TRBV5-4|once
ASSLLGGEAF
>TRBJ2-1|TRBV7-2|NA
ASSSGLAGGSEQF
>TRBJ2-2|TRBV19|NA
ASRLGHTGELF
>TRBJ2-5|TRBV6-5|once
ASRGGFYGQY
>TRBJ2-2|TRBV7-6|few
ASSLGQKNTGELF
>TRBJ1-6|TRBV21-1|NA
ASSRGDSPLH
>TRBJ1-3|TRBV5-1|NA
ASSLLPSGNTIY
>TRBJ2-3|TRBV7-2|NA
ASSLVLAGSSDTQY
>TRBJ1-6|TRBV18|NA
ASSPTGQGNSPLH
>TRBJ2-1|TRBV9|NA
ASSSGGSGRNEQF
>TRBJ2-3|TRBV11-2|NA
ASSPLAASTDTQY
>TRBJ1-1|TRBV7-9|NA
ASSSPRGATEAF
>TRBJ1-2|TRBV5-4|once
ASSLAGGSYGYT
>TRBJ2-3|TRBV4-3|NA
ASSQDPGLAAVSTDTQY
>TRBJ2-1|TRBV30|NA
AWSVPLSRGGSYNEQF
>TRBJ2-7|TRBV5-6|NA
ASSFGGAQYEQY
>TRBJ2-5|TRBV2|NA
ASNQGVVETQY
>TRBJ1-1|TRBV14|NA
ASSQDGGQYTEAF
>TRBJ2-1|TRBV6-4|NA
ASSEETGSYNEQF
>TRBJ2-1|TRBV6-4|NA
ASSGGLYNEQF
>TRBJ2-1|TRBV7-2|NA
ASSLIAGSEQF
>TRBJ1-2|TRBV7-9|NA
ASSLGGLQNYGYT
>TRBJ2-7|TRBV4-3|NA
ASSQDSGIPYEQY
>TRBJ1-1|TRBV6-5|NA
ASSYSLGTGGYGAF
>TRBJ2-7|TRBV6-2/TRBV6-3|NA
ASSRRTDSYEQY
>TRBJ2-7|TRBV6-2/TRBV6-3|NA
ASSLPVGGTYEQY
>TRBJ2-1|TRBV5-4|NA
AWGGVPNEQF
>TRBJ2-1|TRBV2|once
ASRAGAYNEQF
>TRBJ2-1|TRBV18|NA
ASSPQAGLYNEQF
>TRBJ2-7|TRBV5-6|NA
ASSLAFSYEQY
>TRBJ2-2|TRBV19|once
ASSTGLAGGLTGELF
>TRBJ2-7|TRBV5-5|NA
ASSLVREEQY
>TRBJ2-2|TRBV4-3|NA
ASSQDFSGRATGELF
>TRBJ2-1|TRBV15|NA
ATRGTSFNEQF
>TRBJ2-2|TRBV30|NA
AWSVMGLNTGELF